What follows is one T cell receptor (beta chain) and its context. Its antigen remains unknown. The entry originates in a study of cytomegalovirus exposure and HLA in healthy donors. The study's findings and limits: HLA alleles were associated with 15,000 to 20,000 TCR beta sequences in a later analysis at 0.05 false discovery rate.

13 Jbeta primers and 60 Vbeta primers were used for the PCR. Using immunoSEQ multiplex PCR, the repertoire was profiled, and TCRdb retains in-frame clones only, with some absent. The profile shows around 130,000 clones, over 75% of them singletons. Trimming took 4 bases from V and 4 from J; bases not matched to a gene: 11. In germline, CDR1 is SEHNR, CDR2 FQNEAQ (reference sequence). CDR3 size: 16 residues. The chain is built from TRBV7-9 and TRBJ1-2; 8 bases fit TRBD1. This clonotype originated in a woman between 40 and 55 years old in good health and CMV-seronegative. The specimen was PBMCs. The CDR3 DNA reads as TGTGCCAGCAGCTCAATAGCGGGGGACAGGTCCTATGGCTACACCTTC. Translating it yields CASSSIAGDRSYGYTF.